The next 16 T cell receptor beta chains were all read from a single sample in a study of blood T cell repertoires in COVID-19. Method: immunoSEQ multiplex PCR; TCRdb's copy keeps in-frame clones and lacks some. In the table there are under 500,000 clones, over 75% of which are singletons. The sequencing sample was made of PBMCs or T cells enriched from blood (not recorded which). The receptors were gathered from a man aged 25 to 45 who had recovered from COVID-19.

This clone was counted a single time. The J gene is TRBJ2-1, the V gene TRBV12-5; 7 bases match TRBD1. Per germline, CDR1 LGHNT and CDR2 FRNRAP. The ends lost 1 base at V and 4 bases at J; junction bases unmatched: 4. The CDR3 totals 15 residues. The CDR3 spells CASGLGDSLYNEQFF. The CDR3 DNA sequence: TGTGCTAGTGGTTTGGGGGACAGCTTGTACAATGAGCAGTTCTTC. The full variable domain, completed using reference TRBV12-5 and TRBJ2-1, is DARVTQTPRHKVTEMGQEVTMRCQPILGHNTVFWYRQTMMQGLELLAYFRNRAPLDDSGMPKDRFSAEMPDATLATLKIQPSEPRDSAVYFCASGLGDSLYNEQFFGPGTRLTVL.

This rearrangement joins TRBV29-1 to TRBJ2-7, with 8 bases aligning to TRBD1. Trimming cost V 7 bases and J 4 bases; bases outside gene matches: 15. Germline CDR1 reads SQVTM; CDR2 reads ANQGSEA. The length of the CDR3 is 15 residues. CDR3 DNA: TGCAGCGCGTCGGCCGACAGGGGCTCTTTGTACGAGCAGTACTTC. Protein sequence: CSASADRGSLYEQYF.

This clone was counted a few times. CDR3 DNA: TGTGCCAGCAGCCGACGGACTCCATACAATGAGCAGTTCTTC. Protein product: CASSRRTPYNEQFF. This chain uses TRBV13 with TRBJ2-1; D possibly corresponds to TRBD2 (5 bases). The V gene lost 5 bases and the J gene lost 4 bases, with 12 bases spanning the gap. Germline values: CDR1 PRHDT, CDR2 FYEKMQ (reference sequence). The CDR3 has 14 residues. The entire variable domain, with the rest obtained from reference TRBV13 and TRBJ2-1, is as follows: AAGVIQSPRHLIKEKRETATLKCYPIPRHDTVYWYQQGPGQDPQFLISFYEKMQSDKGSIPDRFSAQQFSDYHSELNMSSLELGDSALYFCASSRRTPYNEQFFGPGTRLTVL.

CDR3 loop: CASSQDFAGSYNEQFF. DNA of the CDR3: TGTGCCAGCAGCCAAGATTTCGCGGGATCCTACAATGAGCAGTTCTTC. The chain uses TRBV3-1 (or the pseudogene TRBV3-2) and TRBJ2-1; TRBD2 is a possible D gene (6 bases). The germline V gene has CDR1 LGHDT and CDR2 YNNKEL (reference sequence). V shed 0 bases and J shed 1 base, with 10 bases lying between them. The CDR3 sequence is 16 residues long.

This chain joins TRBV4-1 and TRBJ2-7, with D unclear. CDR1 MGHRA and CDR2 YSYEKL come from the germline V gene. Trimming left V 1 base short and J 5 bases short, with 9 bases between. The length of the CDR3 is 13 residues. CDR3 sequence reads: CASSQGLVNEQYF. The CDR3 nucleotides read TGCGCCAGCAGCCAAGGGCTAGTAAACGAGCAGTACTTC.

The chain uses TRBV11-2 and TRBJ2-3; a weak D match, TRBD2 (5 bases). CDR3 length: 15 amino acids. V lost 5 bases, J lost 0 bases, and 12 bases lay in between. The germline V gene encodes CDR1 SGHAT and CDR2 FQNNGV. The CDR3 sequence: CASSVPGKSTDTQYF. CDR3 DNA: TGTGCCAGCAGCGTTCCCGGGAAAAGCACAGATACGCAGTATTTT.

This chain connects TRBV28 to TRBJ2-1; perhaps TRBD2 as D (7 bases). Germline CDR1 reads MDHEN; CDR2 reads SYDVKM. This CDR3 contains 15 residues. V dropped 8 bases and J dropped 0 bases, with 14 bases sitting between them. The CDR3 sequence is CASAWGGHSYNEQFF. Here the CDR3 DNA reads TGTGCCAGCGCCTGGGGGGGGCACTCCTACAATGAGCAGTTCTTC.

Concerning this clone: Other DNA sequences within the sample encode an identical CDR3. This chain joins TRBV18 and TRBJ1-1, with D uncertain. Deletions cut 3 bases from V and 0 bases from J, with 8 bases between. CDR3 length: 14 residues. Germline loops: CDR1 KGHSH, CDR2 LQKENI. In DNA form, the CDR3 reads TGTGCCAGCTCACCCAGAGGCATGAACACTGAAGCTTTCTTT. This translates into CASSPRGMNTEAFF.

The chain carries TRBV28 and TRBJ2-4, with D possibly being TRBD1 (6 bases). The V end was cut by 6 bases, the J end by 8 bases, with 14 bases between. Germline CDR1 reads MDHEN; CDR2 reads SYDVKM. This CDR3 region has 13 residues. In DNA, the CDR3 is TGTGCCAGCAGCAAACAGGGTTTGGACATTCAGTACTTC. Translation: CASSKQGLDIQYF. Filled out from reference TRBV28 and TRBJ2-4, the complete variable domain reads DVKVTQSSRYLVKRTGEKVFLECVQDMDHENMFWYRQDPGLGLRLIYFSYDVKMKEKGDIPEGYSVSREKKERFSLILESASTNQTSMYLCASSKQGLDIQYFGAGTRLSVL.

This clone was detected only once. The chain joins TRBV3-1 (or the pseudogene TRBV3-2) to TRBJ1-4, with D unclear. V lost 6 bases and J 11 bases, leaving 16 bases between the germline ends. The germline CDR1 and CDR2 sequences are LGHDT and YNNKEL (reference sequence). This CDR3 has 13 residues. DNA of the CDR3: TGTGCCAGCAGTCAAAGCGGCCTGGCTAAACTGTTTTTT. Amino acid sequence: CASSQSGLAKLFF.

This chain's CDR3 is CASSSQWGREGNEQFF. The CDR3 nucleotides read TGTGCCAGCAGCTCTCAGTGGGGGCGGGAGGGAAATGAGCAGTTCTTC. The chain joins TRBV11-2 to TRBJ2-1; 9 bases agree with TRBD2. Germline CDR1 is SGHAT and CDR2 is FQNNGV. V trimming: 4 bases; J trimming: 7 bases; junction bases outside the gene matches: 11. There are 16 residues in the CDR3. The whole variable domain, remainder taken from reference TRBV11-2 and TRBJ2-1, is EAGVAQSPRYKIIEKRQSVAFWCNPISGHATLYWYQQILGQGPKLLIQFQNNGVVDDSQLPKDRFSAERLKGVDSTLKIQPAKLEDSAVYLCASSSQWGREGNEQFFGPGTRLTVL.

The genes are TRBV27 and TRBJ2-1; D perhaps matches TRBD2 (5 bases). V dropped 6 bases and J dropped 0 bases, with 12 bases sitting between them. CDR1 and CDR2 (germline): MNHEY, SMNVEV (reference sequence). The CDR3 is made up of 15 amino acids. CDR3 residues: CASRSGGGSYNEQFF. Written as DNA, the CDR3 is TGTGCCAGCAGGAGTGGAGGAGGCTCCTACAATGAGCAGTTCTTC.

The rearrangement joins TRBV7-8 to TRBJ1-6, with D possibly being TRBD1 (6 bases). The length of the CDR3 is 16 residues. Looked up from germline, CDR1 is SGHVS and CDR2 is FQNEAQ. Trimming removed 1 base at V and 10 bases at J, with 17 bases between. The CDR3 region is CASSLELLGTRSPLHF. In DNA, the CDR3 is TGTGCCAGCAGCTTAGAATTGCTGGGGACAAGGTCACCCCTCCACTTT.

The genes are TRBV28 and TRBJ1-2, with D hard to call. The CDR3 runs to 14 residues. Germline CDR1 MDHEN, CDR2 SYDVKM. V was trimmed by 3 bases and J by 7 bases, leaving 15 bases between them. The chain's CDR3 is CASSLEVSNRGYTF. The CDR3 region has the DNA TGTGCCAGCAGTTTGGAGGTCAGCAACCGTGGCTACACCTTC.

CDR3 in amino acids: CASTWTSGSNYNEQFF. CDR3 DNA: TGTGCCAGTACCTGGACTAGCGGGAGTAACTACAATGAGCAGTTCTTC. The rearrangement joins TRBV19 to TRBJ2-1, with 13 bases fitting TRBD2. Germline CDR1 is LNHDA and CDR2 is SQIVND (reference sequence). The CDR3 length is 16 residues. V gave up 7 bases and J gave up 3 bases; unmatched junction bases: 6.

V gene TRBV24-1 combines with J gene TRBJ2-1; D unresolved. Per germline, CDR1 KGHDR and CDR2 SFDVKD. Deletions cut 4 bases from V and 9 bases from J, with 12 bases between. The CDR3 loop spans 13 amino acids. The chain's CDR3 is CATSEFLLSEQFF. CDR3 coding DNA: TGTGCCACCAGTGAATTTTTGCTTAGTGAGCAGTTCTTC.